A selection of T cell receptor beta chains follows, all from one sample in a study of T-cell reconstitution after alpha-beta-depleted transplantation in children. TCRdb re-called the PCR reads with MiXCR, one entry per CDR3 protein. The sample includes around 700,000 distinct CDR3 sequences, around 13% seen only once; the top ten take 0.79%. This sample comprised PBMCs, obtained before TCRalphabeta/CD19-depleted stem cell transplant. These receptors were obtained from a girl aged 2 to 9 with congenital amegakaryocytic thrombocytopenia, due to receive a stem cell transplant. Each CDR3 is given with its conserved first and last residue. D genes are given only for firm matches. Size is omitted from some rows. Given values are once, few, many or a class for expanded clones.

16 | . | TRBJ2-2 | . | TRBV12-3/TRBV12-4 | TGTGCCAGCAGTTTAGTAGGTGGGAGGAACACCGGGGAGCTGTTTTTT | CASSLVGGRNTGELFF
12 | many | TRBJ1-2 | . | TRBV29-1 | TGCAGCGTTGACAGGGGAATCTATGGCTACACCTTC | CSVDRGIYGYTF
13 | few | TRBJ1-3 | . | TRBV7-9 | TGTGCCAGCAGCCAGGACAGAGGAAACACCATATATTTT | CASSQDRGNTIYF
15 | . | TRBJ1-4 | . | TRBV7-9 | TGTGCCAGCAGCGATCTCCAGGGTAACGATGAAAAACTGTTTTTT | CASSDLQGNDEKLFF
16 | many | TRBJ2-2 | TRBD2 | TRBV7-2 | TGTGCCAGCAGCTTACTAGCGGGAGGACGGGGCGGGGAGCTGTTTTTT | CASSLLAGGRGGELFF
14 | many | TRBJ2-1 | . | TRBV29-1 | TGCAGCGTTGGCCGAGAAGGCCTACTCCATGAGCAGTTCTTC | CSVGREGLLHEQFF
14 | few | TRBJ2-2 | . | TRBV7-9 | TGTGCCAGTAGGGTGCGTCCCCTCCCCGGGGAGCTGTTTTTT | CASRVRPLPGELFF
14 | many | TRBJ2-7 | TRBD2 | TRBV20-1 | TGCAGTGCCGACAATAGCGGGAGCTCCTACGAGCAGTACTTC | CSADNSGSSYEQYF
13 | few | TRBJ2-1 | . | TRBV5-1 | TGCGCCAGCAGCTCAGCCGGGACTTTGGAGCAGTTCTTC | CASSSAGTLEQFF
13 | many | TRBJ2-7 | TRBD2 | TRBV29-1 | TGCAGCGTCGAGACTAGCGGAAACTACGAGCAGTACTTC | CSVETSGNYEQYF
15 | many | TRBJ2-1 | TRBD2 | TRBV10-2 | TGCGCCAGCAACCCGGGACTAGCGGTGTACAATGAGCAGTTCTTC | CASNPGLAVYNEQFF
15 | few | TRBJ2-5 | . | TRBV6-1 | TGTGCCAGCAGTCTCCATCCACAGGGGAGGGAGACCCAGTACTTC | CASSLHPQGRETQYF
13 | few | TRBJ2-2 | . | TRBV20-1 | TGCAGTGGCGCCAGGACGAACACCGGGGAGCTGTTTTTT | CSGARTNTGELFF
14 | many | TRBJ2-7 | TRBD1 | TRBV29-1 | TGCAGCGTTGAAACCCGGGACAGGGGTGGCGAGCAGTACTTC | CSVETRDRGGEQYF